The T cell receptor (beta chain) under discussion was sequenced for a study of cytomegalovirus exposure and HLA in healthy donors. As concerns this clone: As yet, its antigen is unknown.

General study findings and limits: High sensitivity and specificity were reportedly achieved when the classifier diagnosed cytomegalovirus status.

The CDR3 contains 13 residues. Germline CDR1 SGHRS, CDR2 YFSETQ. V was trimmed by 1 base and J by 5 bases, leaving 10 bases between them. PCR involved 60 Vbeta and 13 Jbeta primers. Clones were sequenced by immunoSEQ multiplex PCR, and TCRdb holds only the in-frame ones, with some missing. The sample lists 80,000 to 100,000 clones, over 75% occurring once. The clonotype originates from a man aged 40-49 years in good health and CMV-seronegative. Sample: PBMCs. The genes are TRBV5-1 and TRBJ2-7, with D possibly matching TRBD2 (6 bases). The CDR3 sequence is CASSLTSSDEQYF. The CDR3 coding sequence is TGCGCCAGCAGCTTGACTAGCTCTGACGAGCAGTACTTC.